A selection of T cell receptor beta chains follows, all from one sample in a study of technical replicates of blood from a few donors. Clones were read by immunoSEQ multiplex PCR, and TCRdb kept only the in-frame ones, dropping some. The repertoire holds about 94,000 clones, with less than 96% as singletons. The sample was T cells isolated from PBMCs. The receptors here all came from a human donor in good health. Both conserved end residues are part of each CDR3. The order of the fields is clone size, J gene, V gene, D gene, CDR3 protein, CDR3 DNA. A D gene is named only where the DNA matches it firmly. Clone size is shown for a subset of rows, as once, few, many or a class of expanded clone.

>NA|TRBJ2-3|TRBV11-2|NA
CASSLERTSTDTQYF
TGTGCCAGCAGCTTAGAGCGTACTAGCACAGATACGCAGTATTTT
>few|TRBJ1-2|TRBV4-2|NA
CASSQGADGYTF
TGTGCCAGCAGCCAAGGAGCTGATGGCTACACCTTC
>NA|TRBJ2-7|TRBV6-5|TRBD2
CASSWASGNYEQYF
TGTGCCAGCAGTTGGGCTAGCGGGAACTACGAGCAGTACTTC
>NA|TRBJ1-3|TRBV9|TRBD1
CASTPTGDSGNTIYF
TGTGCCAGCACCCCGACAGGGGACTCTGGAAACACCATATATTTT
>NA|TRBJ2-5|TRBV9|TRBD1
CASSVEGDSKETQYF
TGTGCCAGCAGCGTAGAGGGGGACAGTAAAGAGACCCAGTACTTC
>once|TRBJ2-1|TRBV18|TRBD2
CASSPVAGGLDEQFF
TGTGCCAGCTCACCAGTGGCGGGAGGGTTGGATGAGCAGTTCTTC
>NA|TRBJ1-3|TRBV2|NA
CASSTSFLGNTIYF
TGTGCCAGCTCTACGTCCTTCTTGGGAAACACCATATATTTT
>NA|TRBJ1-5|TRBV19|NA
CASSIASGVNQPQHF
TGTGCCAGTAGTATAGCGTCAGGGGTGAATCAGCCCCAGCATTTT
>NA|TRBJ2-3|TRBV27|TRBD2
CASSLSGTSGRKEYF
TGTGCCAGCAGTTTATCCGGGACTAGCGGGAGGAAGGAGTATTTT
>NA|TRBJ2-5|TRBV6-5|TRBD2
CASRSTSGSQETQYF
TGTGCCAGCAGATCGACTAGCGGGAGCCAAGAGACCCAGTACTTC
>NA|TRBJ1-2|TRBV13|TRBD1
CASSQWDSLYGYTF
TGTGCCAGCAGCCAATGGGACAGCCTCTATGGCTACACCTTC
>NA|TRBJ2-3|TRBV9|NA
CASSVATALRTDTQYF
TGTGCCAGCAGCGTAGCGACAGCCCTTCGCACAGATACGCAGTATTTT
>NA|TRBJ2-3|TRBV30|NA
CAATWALTQYF
TGTGCCGCCACCTGGGCTCTTACGCAGTATTTT
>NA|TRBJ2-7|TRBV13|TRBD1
CASSLGGGTGMYEQYF
TGTGCCAGCAGCTTAGGGGGGGGGACAGGGATGTACGAGCAGTACTTC
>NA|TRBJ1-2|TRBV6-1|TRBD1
CASSEPGQGYGYTF
TGTGCCAGCAGTGAACCTGGACAGGGCTATGGCTACACCTTC
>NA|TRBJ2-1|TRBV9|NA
CASSPWMRGNEQFF
TGTGCCAGCAGTCCTTGGATGCGGGGCAATGAGCAGTTCTTC
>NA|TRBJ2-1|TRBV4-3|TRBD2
CASSQDGTRGSEQFF
TGCGCCAGCAGCCAAGACGGGACTAGAGGTTCGGAGCAGTTCTTC
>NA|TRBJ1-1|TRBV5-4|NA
CASSLRTVNTEAFF
TGTGCCAGCAGCTTGAGGACAGTTAACACTGAAGCTTTCTTT
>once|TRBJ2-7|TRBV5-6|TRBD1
CASSLRPTGTGFYEQYF
TGTGCCAGCAGCCTCCGCCCTACCGGGACAGGCTTTTACGAGCAGTACTTC
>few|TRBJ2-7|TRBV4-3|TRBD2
CASSQDRSGSGYEQYF
TGCGCCAGCAGCCAAGATCGGAGCGGGAGTGGTTACGAGCAGTACTTC
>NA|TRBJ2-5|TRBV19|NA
CASSIVGSETQYF
TGTGCCAGTAGTATCGTCGGGAGTGAGACCCAGTACTTC
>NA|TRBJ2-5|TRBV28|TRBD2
CASRSLAGGVPETQYF
TGTGCCAGCCGGTCCTTGGCGGGAGGTGTCCCAGAGACCCAGTACTTC
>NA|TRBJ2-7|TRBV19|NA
CASSISPGEYEQYF
TGTGCCAGTAGTATAAGTCCCGGGGAATACGAGCAGTACTTC
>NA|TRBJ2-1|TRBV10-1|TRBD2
CASSERTSGNYEQFF
TGCGCCAGCAGTGAGAGGACTAGCGGGAACTATGAGCAGTTCTTC
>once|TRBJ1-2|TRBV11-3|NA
CASSLGSQGQDGYTF
TGTGCCAGCAGCTTAGGGTCGCAGGGGCAAGATGGCTACACCTTC
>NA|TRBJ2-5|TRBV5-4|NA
CASSLALGRGSPETQYF
TGTGCCAGCAGCTTGGCCCTTGGGAGGGGGTCCCCAGAGACCCAGTACTTC
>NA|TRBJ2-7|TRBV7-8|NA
CASSPHGQTTYEQYF
TGTGCCAGCAGCCCACACGGACAGACCACCTACGAGCAGTACTTC